A selection of T cell receptor beta chains follows, all from one sample in a study of shared clonotypes between healthy human individuals. Profiled with immunoSEQ multiplex PCR; TCRdb holds only in-frame clones, not every one. The repertoire holds 1.5 million to 2.5 million clones, with just under 95% as singletons. The sequenced sample was naive CD8+ T cells sorted from blood. These TCRs come from a man younger than 30 in good health. CDR3s include the opening cysteine and the closing phenylalanine or tryptophan. Each record gives: V gene, D gene, J gene, clone size, CDR3 DNA, CDR3 protein. D genes are given only for firm matches. Clone size appears in some rows only: once, few, many, or a class for an expanded clone.

>TRBV7-9|-|TRBJ2-5|-
TGTGCCAGCAGCTTAGTGTACCGCGTTGAGACCCAGTACTTC
CASSLVYRVETQYF
>TRBV4-1|-|TRBJ2-7|-
TGCGCCAGCAGCCAAGGCCCGTCCTACGAGCAGTACTTC
CASSQGPSYEQYF
>TRBV5-6|-|TRBJ2-1|-
TGTGCCAGCAGCTCTACAGCGGACCCCAAGGATGAGCAGTTCTTC
CASSSTADPKDEQFF
>TRBV2|-|TRBJ2-7|-
TGTGCCGGGGGACTGTCCTACGAGCAGTACTTC
CAGGLSYEQYF
>TRBV2|TRBD1|TRBJ2-5|-
TGTGCCAGCAGATCGACAGGGTTGGAGACCCAGTACTTC
CASRSTGLETQYF
>TRBV7-9|-|TRBJ2-7|-
TGTGCCAGCAGCTTAGGTCCGGGACGCGAGCAGTACTTC
CASSLGPGREQYF
>TRBV5-6|-|TRBJ2-3|-
TGTGCCAGCAGCCCCTACACTCAGACCCCAGATACGCAGTATTTT
CASSPYTQTPDTQYF
>TRBV29-1|-|TRBJ2-7|-
TGCAGCGTTGGTGGGGAGAACTCCTACGAGCAGTACTTC
CSVGGENSYEQYF
>TRBV7-9|-|TRBJ2-7|-
TGTGCCAGCAGCTCATATCCTTGGACGGTCGACGAGCAGTACTTC
CASSSYPWTVDEQYF
>TRBV2|TRBD2|TRBJ2-3|-
TGTGCCAGCAGACCACTAGCGGTCACAGATACGCAGTATTTT
CASRPLAVTDTQYF
>TRBV27|-|TRBJ2-5|once
TGTGCCAGCAGTATTTATTATAGGGAGACCCAGTACTTC
CASSIYYRETQYF
>TRBV7-9|TRBD1|TRBJ2-1|-
TGTGCCAGCAGCTTAGCCCACGGACAGGGACTCCGAGCACAGTTCTTC
CASSLAHGQGLRAQFF
>TRBV2|-|TRBJ1-2|once
TGTGCCAGCAGTGGGTCGGAGAGCTATGGCTACACCTTC
CASSGSESYGYTF
>TRBV27|TRBD1|TRBJ2-4|-
TGTGCCAGCAGTTCCGACGGGACAGAGCTAGCCAAAAACATTCAGTACTTC
CASSSDGTELAKNIQYF
>TRBV4-1|TRBD2|TRBJ2-3|-
TGCGCCAGCAGCCAAGTGGGGGGGAATGTGGCAGATACGCAGTATTTT
CASSQVGGNVADTQYF
>TRBV11-2|TRBD2|TRBJ2-5|-
TGTGCCAGCAGCTTAGGAGGACTAGCGGGGCTTAGGGAGACCCAGTACTTC
CASSLGGLAGLRETQYF
>TRBV6-5|-|TRBJ2-1|-
TGTGCCAGCAGCCCGGACTTTAGCTCCTACAATGAGCAGTTCTTC
CASSPDFSSYNEQFF
>TRBV29-1|-|TRBJ2-5|-
TGCAGCGTTGAGGGCGGACTCCAAGAGACCCAGTACTTC
CSVEGGLQETQYF
>TRBV27|TRBD2|TRBJ2-1|once
TGTGCCAGCAGTTTAATGGCTAGCGGGAATAACAATGAGCAGTTCTTC
CASSLMASGNNNEQFF
>TRBV27|TRBD1|TRBJ1-1|-
TGTGCCAGCAGAGCGCTTAGAGGGACAGCAGATGAAGCTTTCTTT
CASRALRGTADEAFF
>TRBV6-1|-|TRBJ2-7|-
TGTGCCAGTCTCGTCGCTTTTGGAGAGCAGTACTTC
CASLVAFGEQYF
>TRBV20-1|-|TRBJ2-5|-
TGCAGTGCTGGGGCGGGAGAGACCCAGTACTTC
CSAGAGETQYF
>TRBV9|TRBD1|TRBJ1-1|once
TGTGCCAGCAGCTCCCAGGGGGAGGGGGGCACTGAAGCTTTCTTT
CASSSQGEGGTEAFF
>TRBV7-8|-|TRBJ1-6|-
TGTGCCAGCAGCAATAGCGTAGGGCAAGTTATAATTCACCCCCTCCACTTT
CASSNSVGQVIIHPLHF
>TRBV13|TRBD1|TRBJ1-1|-
TGTGCCAGCAGCGGAAAACCGGACAGGTTGAACACTGAAGCTTTCTTT
CASSGKPDRLNTEAFF
>TRBV5-4|-|TRBJ1-5|-
TGTGCCAGCAGCCAGGACGGGAATCAGCCCCAGCATTTT
CASSQDGNQPQHF
>TRBV6-6|TRBD1|TRBJ1-4|-
TGTGCCAGCACCGACAGGGCTAGTGAAAAACTGTTTTTT
CASTDRASEKLFF
>TRBV19|TRBD1|TRBJ1-1|-
TGTGCCAGTAGTATTGGGACGGGACAGGGCCTCAGGGGGCACACTGAAGCTTTCTTT
CASSIGTGQGLRGHTEAFF
>TRBV6-5|TRBD2|TRBJ2-1|-
TGTGCCAGCGCATGGCGGGAGAGGTACAATGAGCAGTTCTTC
CASAWRERYNEQFF
>TRBV5-4|-|TRBJ2-7|-
TGTGCCAGCAGCTTGGTGGGTGCATCCTACGAGCAGTACTTC
CASSLVGASYEQYF
>TRBV7-8|-|TRBJ2-3|once
TGTGCCAGCAGCTTAGCTGGAGCGGATACGCAGTATTTT
CASSLAGADTQYF
>TRBV25-1|-|TRBJ2-1|-
TGTGCCAGCAGTTCAAATGAGCAGTTCTTC
CASSSNEQFF
>TRBV4-1|-|TRBJ1-2|-
TGCGCCAGCAGCCAAGCTGACAGCGCCTATGGCTACACCTTC
CASSQADSAYGYTF
>TRBV5-4|TRBD1|TRBJ1-2|-
TGTGCCAGCAGCAGGGGACAGGACTTCTATGGCTACACCTTC
CASSRGQDFYGYTF
>TRBV5-5|-|TRBJ2-7|-
TGTGCCAGCAGCTCGTTGCCGCTAGCAGGGGTCTCCTACGAGCAGTACTTC
CASSSLPLAGVSYEQYF
>TRBV13|TRBD1|TRBJ2-7|-
TGTGCCAGCAGCACCGTACAGGGGGCCCCCTCCTACGAGCAGTACTTC
CASSTVQGAPSYEQYF
>TRBV19|-|TRBJ2-4|-
TGTGCCAGTAGCGAAGTGGGGGACATTCAGTACTTC
CASSEVGDIQYF
>TRBV28|-|TRBJ1-2|-
TGTGCCAGCAGTTTCCGGGACGCCAGCTATGGCTACACCTTC
CASSFRDASYGYTF
>TRBV6-5|-|TRBJ2-3|once
TGTGCCAGCAGTTACCGCCCCGAACCAGGGCCAGATACGCAGTATTTT
CASSYRPEPGPDTQYF
>TRBV4-1|-|TRBJ1-5|-
TGCGCCAGCAGCCTTCGTCACGGAGGGAGCAATCAGCCCCAGCATTTT
CASSLRHGGSNQPQHF
>TRBV14|-|TRBJ2-3|-
TGTGCCAGCAGTCCTTCGGTAGGAACGCAGTATTTT
CASSPSVGTQYF
>TRBV27|TRBD1|TRBJ2-7|-
TGTGCCAGCAGCCTAACGGGACAGGGGGTGAACGAGCAGTACTTC
CASSLTGQGVNEQYF
>TRBV5-1|TRBD1|TRBJ1-2|-
TGCGCCAGCAGCTCATCACAGGGGTCTAACTATGGCTACACCTTC
CASSSSQGSNYGYTF
>TRBV6-4|TRBD1|TRBJ1-1|-
TGTGCCAGCAGTGACGAGGGGGCGGTGGAGACTGAAGCTTTCTTT
CASSDEGAVETEAFF
>TRBV7-9|-|TRBJ2-7|-
TGTGCCAGCAGCTTATCTCTGGGCTCCTACGAGCAGTACTTC
CASSLSLGSYEQYF